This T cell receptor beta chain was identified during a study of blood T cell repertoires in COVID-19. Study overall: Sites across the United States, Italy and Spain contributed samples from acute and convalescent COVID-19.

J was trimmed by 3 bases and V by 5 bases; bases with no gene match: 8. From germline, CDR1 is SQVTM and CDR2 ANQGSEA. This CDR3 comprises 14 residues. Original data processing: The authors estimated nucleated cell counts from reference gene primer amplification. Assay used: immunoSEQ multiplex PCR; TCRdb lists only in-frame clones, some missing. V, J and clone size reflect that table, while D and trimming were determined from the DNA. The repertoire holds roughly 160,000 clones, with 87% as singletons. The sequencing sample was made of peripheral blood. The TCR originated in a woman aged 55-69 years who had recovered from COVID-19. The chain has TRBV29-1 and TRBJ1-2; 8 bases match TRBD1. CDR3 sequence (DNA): TGCAGCGTTCTCCGGGACAGGCAGTACTATGGCTACACCTTC. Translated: CSVLRDRQYYGYTF. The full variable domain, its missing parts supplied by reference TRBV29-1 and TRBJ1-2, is SAVISQKPSRDICQRGTSLTIQCQVDSQVTMMFWYRQQPGQSLTLIATANQGSEATYESGFVIDKFPISRPNLTFSTLTVSNMSPEDSSIYLCSVLRDRQYYGYTFGSGTRLTVV.